The clone carrying this T cell receptor beta chain was seen many times. As yet, its antigen is unknown. This CDR3 has 12 amino acids. Germline loops: CDR1 MDHEN, CDR2 SYDVKM. Losses at the gene ends were 9 bases for V and 9 bases for J; bases not matched to a gene: 7. Library preparation for TCR beta used quantitative 5'-RACE with molecular barcodes. TCRdb reprocessed the 5' RACE reads with MiXCR, giving one entry per CDR3 protein. The sample records more than 150,000 distinct CDR3 sequences, 18% being singletons. The sample originates from a study of CD8 T cells in ankylosing spondylitis. Findings and caveats of the study: Significant enrichment of disease-linked clones was reportedly seen in matched ankylosing spondylitis synovial fluid. Several of the motif variants were reported before in synovial fluid and blood from reactive arthritis. Characteristic of ankylosing spondylitis blood, it appeared, was a TCR beta motif comprising several highly homologous variants.

This TCR derives from a male donor aged 5-30 years with ankylosing spondylitis or in good health (not recorded which). Sequenced sample: blood, either unsorted or a sorted T cell fraction (not recorded which). The rearrangement uses TRBV28 and TRBJ1-3; 8 positions agree with TRBD1. The CDR3 spells CASLDRETTIYF. The CDR3 nucleotides read TGTGCCAGTCTGGACAGGGAGACCACCATATATTTT.